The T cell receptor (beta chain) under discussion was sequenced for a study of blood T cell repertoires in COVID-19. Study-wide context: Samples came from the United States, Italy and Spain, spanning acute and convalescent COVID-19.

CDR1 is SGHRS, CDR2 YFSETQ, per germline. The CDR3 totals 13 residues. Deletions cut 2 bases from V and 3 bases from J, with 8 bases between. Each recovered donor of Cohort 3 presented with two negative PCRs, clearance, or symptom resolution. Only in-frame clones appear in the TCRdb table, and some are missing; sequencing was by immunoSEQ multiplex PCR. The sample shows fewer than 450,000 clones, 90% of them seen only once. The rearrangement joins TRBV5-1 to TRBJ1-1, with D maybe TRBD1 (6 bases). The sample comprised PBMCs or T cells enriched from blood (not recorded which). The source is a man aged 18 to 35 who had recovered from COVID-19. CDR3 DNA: TGCGCCAGCAGCTTCGCAGGGGACACTGAAGCTTTCTTT. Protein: CASSFAGDTEAFF.